This is a list of T cell receptor beta chains from one sample in a study of blood T cell repertoires in COVID-19. Method: immunoSEQ multiplex PCR; TCRdb's copy keeps in-frame clones and lacks some. The data hold just over 300,000 clones, with 85% to 90% observed a single time. The material sequenced was peripheral blood. The receptors were gathered from a woman in her twenties or thirties with COVID-19, enrolled during active disease. CDR3s include the opening cysteine and the closing phenylalanine or tryptophan. A D gene is named only where the DNA matches it firmly. Expanded clones get a size class; other rows say once, few or many, or leave the size out.

-,-,TRBV4-1,TRBJ1-1,CASSHQSSGTISAEAFF,TGCGCCAGCAGCCACCAGTCCAGCGGGACCATTAGCGCTGAAGCTTTCTTT
-,TRBD1,TRBV7-9,TRBJ1-3,CASRAQWDRGSNSGNTIYF,TGTGCCAGCAGAGCCCAGTGGGACAGGGGGAGTAACTCTGGAAACACCATATATTTT
once,-,TRBV25-1,TRBJ1-2,CATSDSFNYGYTF,TGTGCCACCTCGGACAGTTTTAACTATGGCTACACCTTC
-,-,TRBV3-1/TRBV3-2,TRBJ1-1,CASSQGQTGHTEAFF,TGTGCCAGCAGCCAAGGCCAAACAGGGCACACTGAAGCTTTCTTT
-,-,TRBV5-6,TRBJ2-2,CASSHWGTPNTGELFF,TGTGCCAGCAGCCACTGGGGGACACCGAACACCGGGGAGCTGTTTTTT
once,TRBD2,TRBV6-2/TRBV6-3,TRBJ2-1,CASSLYLAGGSAYNEQFF,TGTGCCAGCAGTTTGTATCTAGCGGGGGGTTCCGCCTACAATGAGCAGTTCTTC
-,-,TRBV12-3/TRBV12-4,TRBJ2-1,CASSLVQNNEQFF,TGTGCCAGCAGTTTGGTCCAGAACAATGAGCAGTTCTTC
-,-,TRBV30,TRBJ1-2,CAWSLGLPANYGYTF,TGTGCCTGGAGTCTCGGACTGCCAGCTAACTATGGCTACACCTTC
-,-,TRBV5-4,TRBJ2-3,CASSAPESTDTQYF,TGTGCCAGCAGTGCCCCGGAGAGCACAGATACGCAGTATTTT
-,-,TRBV4-1,TRBJ1-6,CASSQERGGKQSPLHF,TGCGCCAGCAGCCAAGAGAGGGGGGGGAAGCAATCACCCCTCCACTTT
-,-,TRBV5-1,TRBJ1-6,CASSRGDNSPLHF,TGCGCCAGCAGCCGGGGGGACAATTCACCCCTCCACTTT
-,TRBD1,TRBV19,TRBJ1-1,CASSVDRGNTEAFF,TGTGCCAGTAGTGTCGACAGGGGGAACACTGAAGCTTTCTTT
-,-,TRBV27,TRBJ1-1,CASSFHRNTEAFF,TGTGCCAGCAGTTTCCACAGGAACACTGAAGCTTTCTTT
-,-,TRBV2,TRBJ1-5,CASSERSGSNQPQHF,TGTGCCAGCAGTGAGAGGTCGGGGAGCAATCAGCCCCAGCATTTT
few,-,TRBV28,TRBJ1-3,CASSLGGNSGNTIYF,TGTGCCAGCAGTTTAGGGGGGAACTCTGGAAACACCATATATTTT
-,TRBD2,TRBV5-1,TRBJ2-1,CASSGIAGAYNEQFF,TGCGCCAGCAGCGGGATAGCGGGGGCCTACAATGAGCAGTTCTTC
-,TRBD2,TRBV2,TRBJ2-3,CASSDPSGGTYTQYF,TGTGCCAGCAGTGACCCTAGCGGGGGGACCTATACGCAGTATTTT
-,-,TRBV7-9,TRBJ1-5,CASSLGEQPQHF,TGTGCCAGCAGCTTGGGCGAGCAGCCCCAGCATTTT
-,-,TRBV6-5,TRBJ1-1,CASPGGHGTEAFF,TGTGCCAGCCCAGGAGGGCACGGCACTGAAGCTTTCTTT
-,-,TRBV27,TRBJ2-1,CASSYGLASYNEQFF,TGTGCCAGCAGTTACGGACTCGCCTCCTACAATGAGCAGTTCTTC
-,-,TRBV5-5,TRBJ2-7,CASSDSSDSYEQYF,TGTGCCAGCAGCGATAGTTCCGATTCCTACGAGCAGTACTTC
-,-,TRBV6-5,TRBJ1-2,CASSLINYGYTF,TGTGCCAGCAGTTTAATTAACTATGGCTACACCTTC
-,-,TRBV5-4,TRBJ1-3,CASSNTRSGNTIYF,TGTGCCAGCAGCAACACCCGCTCTGGAAACACCATATATTTT
-,TRBD1,TRBV19,TRBJ1-2,CASTPGQDLYGYTF,TGTGCCAGTACCCCGGGACAGGATCTCTATGGCTACACCTTC
-,-,TRBV9,TRBJ1-1,CASSNRPHLTGEAFF,TGTGCCAGCAGTAATCGTCCCCATCTCACAGGTGAAGCTTTCTTT
-,TRBD2,TRBV25-1,TRBJ2-3,CASSRTSGVTDTQYF,TGTGCCAGCAGTCGGACTAGCGGAGTCACAGATACGCAGTATTTT
-,-,TRBV1,TRBJ1-2,CTSSQEPRGQTNYGYTF,TGCACCAGCAGCCAAGAGCCCAGGGGGCAGACTAACTATGGCTACACCTTC
-,-,TRBV18,TRBJ2-3,CASSPPSDTQYF,TGTGCCAGCTCACCACCCTCAGATACGCAGTATTTT
-,TRBD1,TRBV25-1,TRBJ1-2,CASSAPGTGLNYGYTF,TGTGCCAGCAGTGCACCCGGGACAGGGTTGAACTATGGCTACACCTTC
-,TRBD1,TRBV5-1,TRBJ2-7,CASSLTPGTGVSEQYF,TGCGCCAGCAGCTTGACCCCCGGGACAGGGGTTTCCGAGCAGTACTTC
-,TRBD1,TRBV7-2,TRBJ1-1,CASSPTGDTEAFF,TGTGCCAGCAGCCCAACAGGGGACACTGAAGCTTTCTTT
-,TRBD1,TRBV15,TRBJ1-2,CATSRAGTGYGYTF,TGTGCCACCAGCAGAGCGGGGACAGGGTATGGCTACACCTTC
-,-,TRBV7-9,TRBJ2-5,CASSFPTVQETQYF,TGTGCCAGCAGCTTTCCGACAGTTCAAGAGACCCAGTACTTC
-,TRBD1,TRBV5-1,TRBJ1-5,CASSRTGDSNQPQHF,TGCGCCAGCAGCCGGACAGGGGATAGCAATCAGCCCCAGCATTTT
-,-,TRBV29-1,TRBJ1-1,CSLGPWETTEAFF,TGCAGCCTAGGGCCCTGGGAGACCACTGAAGCTTTCTTT
-,-,TRBV19,TRBJ1-4,CASSISQRGEKLFF,TGTGCCAGTAGTATAAGTCAGCGCGGTGAAAAACTGTTTTTT
-,-,TRBV7-2,TRBJ1-6,CASSLALIATGMASPLHF,TGTGCCAGCAGCTTAGCGTTGATCGCGACGGGAATGGCGTCACCCCTCCACTTT
-,-,TRBV6-1,TRBJ2-7,CASSLRGGEQYF,TGTGCCAGCAGTCTACGGGGTGGCGAGCAGTACTTC
-,TRBD1,TRBV24-1,TRBJ1-2,CATSDRGRNYGYTF,TGTGCCACCAGTGACAGGGGGCGTAACTATGGCTACACCTTC
-,-,TRBV6-6,TRBJ1-1,CASSRGLGGGPGMNTEAFF,TGTGCCAGCAGTCGCGGTCTCGGAGGCGGGCCGGGGATGAACACTGAAGCTTTCTTT
-,TRBD1,TRBV28,TRBJ1-1,CATDGTGPLNTEAFF,TGTGCCACCGACGGGACAGGGCCCTTGAACACTGAAGCTTTCTTT
-,TRBD2,TRBV6-2/TRBV6-3,TRBJ2-7,CASSFPTSGGTYEQYF,TGTGCCAGCAGTTTCCCGACTAGCGGGGGAACCTACGAGCAGTACTTC
-,-,TRBV6-6,TRBJ1-5,CASSYSTQGPQHF,TGTGCCAGCAGTTACTCGACCCAGGGGCCCCAGCATTTT